What follows is one T cell receptor (beta chain) and its context. Its antigen remains unknown. This record belongs to a study of shared clonotypes between healthy human individuals. J gave up 4 bases and V 4 bases, and 4 bases lay outside the gene matches. This CDR3 has 13 amino acids. The germline V gene has CDR1 SGHTA and CDR2 FQGTGA. Unsorted PBMC samples were amplified in replicate PCRs containing about 0.3 ug DNA, about 30,000 T cell genomes. How the authors handled the data: As immunoSEQ supplied junction-only sequences (without quality scores), filtering differed. TCRdb's table, derived via immunoSEQ multiplex PCR, lists solely in-frame clones and lacks some. The DNA was the basis for D and trimming; V, J and clone size are from that table. This table has 470,000 or so clones, roughly 80% appearing once. All the donors were Caucasian adults who lived in Nashville, Tennessee. Whole-study findings and limits: Apart from blood, nothing was sampled; tissue repertoires likely differ.

The sample was PBMCs. This TCR derives from a woman aged 40 to 50 in good health. Some clones in this sample may be carry-over from other donors' samples. This chain links TRBV7-3 with TRBJ2-7; 7 nucleotides match TRBD2. The CDR3 protein is CASSWRERYEQYF. The CDR3 DNA follows: TGTGCCAGCAGCTGGCGGGAGAGGTACGAGCAGTACTTC.